This paragraph reports one T cell receptor (beta chain). The data are from a study of cytomegalovirus exposure and HLA in healthy donors. V dropped 4 bases and J dropped 5; count of bases not matched to a gene: 7. The germline gives CDR1 SGHTA, CDR2 FQGTGA. The CDR3 sequence is 14 residues long. Vbeta (60) and Jbeta (13) primers were used in the PCR. Sequenced by immunoSEQ multiplex PCR; TCRdb stores in-frame clones only, minus some. The data show about 160,000 clones, 65% to 85% seen once. The specimen sequenced was PBMCs. The genes are TRBV7-3 and TRBJ1-1, with 7 bases lining up with TRBD1. This sequence was found in a woman in her 50s in good health and CMV-seropositive. CDR3: CASSSRPGGTEAFF. The CDR3 DNA reads TGTGCCAGCAGCTCCCGGCCAGGGGGGACTGAAGCTTTCTTT.